This T cell receptor beta chain was recovered during a study of cytomegalovirus exposure and HLA in healthy donors. PCR employed 60 Vbeta and 13 Jbeta primers. Method: immunoSEQ multiplex PCR; TCRdb's copy keeps in-frame clones and lacks some. Altogether some 200,000 clones are present, around 77% being singletons, with the ten largest covering approximately 2.2%. The CDR3 length is 14 residues. Trimming at V came to 10 bases and at J to 5 bases, leaving 9 bases not matched to a gene. Germline V gene sequence: CDR1 MDHEN, CDR2 SYDVKM. In this sample, this clone turned up a few times. Sequences were obtained from PBMCs. V and J are TRBV28 and TRBJ1-5; TRBD1 matches at 9 bases. This TCR derives from a woman aged 25-40 years in good health and CMV-seropositive. CDR3 residues: CATLTGGWHQPQHF. DNA of the CDR3: TGTGCCACCTTAACAGGGGGCTGGCATCAGCCCCAGCATTTT.